This T cell receptor (beta chain) was sequenced during a study of T cells in Graves' hyperthyroidism and ophthalmopathy. Patients were aged 18 to 65, had disease duration under 2 months, and had newly diagnosed hyperthyroidism. Amplified regions were TCR beta CDR3 sequences from RNA transcripts. The study used the HTBI primer set for a first-round RT-PCR of the TCR CDR3. TCRdb re-called the multiplex PCR reads with MiXCR, one entry per CDR3 protein. The sample shows around 250,000 distinct CDR3 sequences, just over 14% of them seen only once. The V gene lost 1 base and the J gene lost 2 bases, with 16 bases spanning the gap. CDR1 is LGHDT, CDR2 YNNKEL, per germline (reference sequence). CDR3 length equals 17 residues. This clonotype was seen at least ten times.

The chain is built from TRBV3-1 and TRBJ2-3; D possibly corresponds to TRBD2 (6 bases). Sequenced input: blood. The TCR was taken from a woman between 40 and 55 years old with Graves' hyperthyroidism that later progressed to Graves' ophthalmopathy. The DNA of the CDR3 is TGTGCCAGCAGCCAAGGTCTCGAACGGGGGTTCACAGATACGCAGTATTTT. Its translation is CASSQGLERGFTDTQYF.